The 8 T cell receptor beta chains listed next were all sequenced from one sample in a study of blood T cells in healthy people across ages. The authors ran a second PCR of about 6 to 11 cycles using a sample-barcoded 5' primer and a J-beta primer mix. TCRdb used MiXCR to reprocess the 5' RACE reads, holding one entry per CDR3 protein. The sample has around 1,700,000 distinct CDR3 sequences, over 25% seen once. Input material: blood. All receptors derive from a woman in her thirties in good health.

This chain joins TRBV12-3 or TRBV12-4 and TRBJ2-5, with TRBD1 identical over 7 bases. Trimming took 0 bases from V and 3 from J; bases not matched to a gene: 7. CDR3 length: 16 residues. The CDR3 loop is CASSLAGQLGKETQYF. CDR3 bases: TGTGCCAGCAGTTTAGCGGGACAGCTGGGAAAAGAGACCCAGTACTTC.

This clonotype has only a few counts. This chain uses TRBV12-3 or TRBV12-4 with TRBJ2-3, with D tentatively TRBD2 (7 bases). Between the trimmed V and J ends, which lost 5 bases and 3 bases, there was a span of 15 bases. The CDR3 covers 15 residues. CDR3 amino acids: CASSRGGGVTDTQYF. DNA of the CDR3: TGTGCCAGCAGTAGGGGGGGCGGGGTGACAGATACGCAGTATTTT.

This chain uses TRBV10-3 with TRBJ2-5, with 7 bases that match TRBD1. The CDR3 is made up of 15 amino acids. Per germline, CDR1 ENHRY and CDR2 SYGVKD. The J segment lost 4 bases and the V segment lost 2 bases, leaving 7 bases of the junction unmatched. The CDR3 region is CAISEEGALGETQYF. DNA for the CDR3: TGTGCCATCAGTGAGGAGGGGGCCCTGGGAGAGACCCAGTACTTC.

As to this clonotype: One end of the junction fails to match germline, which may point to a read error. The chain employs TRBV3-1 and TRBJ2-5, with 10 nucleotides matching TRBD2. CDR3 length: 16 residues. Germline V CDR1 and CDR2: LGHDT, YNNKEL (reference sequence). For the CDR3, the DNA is TGTGCCAGCAGGCCGAACCTTAGCGGGAGGCAAGGGACCCAGTACTTC. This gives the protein CASRPNLSGRQGTQYF.

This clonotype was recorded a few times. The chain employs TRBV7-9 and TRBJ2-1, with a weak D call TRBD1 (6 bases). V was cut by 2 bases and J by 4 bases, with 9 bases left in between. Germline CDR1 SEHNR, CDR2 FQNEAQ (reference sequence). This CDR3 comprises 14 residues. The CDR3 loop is CASSLMGQYNEQFF. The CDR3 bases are TGTGCCAGCAGCTTAATGGGACAATACAATGAGCAGTTCTTC.

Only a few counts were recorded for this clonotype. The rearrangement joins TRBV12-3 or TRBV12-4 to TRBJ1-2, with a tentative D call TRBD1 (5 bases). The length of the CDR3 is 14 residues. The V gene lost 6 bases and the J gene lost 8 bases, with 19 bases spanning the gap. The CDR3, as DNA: TGTGCCAGCAGCCGGGACCCATCGACAGTAGGCTACACCTTC. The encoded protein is CASSRDPSTVGYTF.

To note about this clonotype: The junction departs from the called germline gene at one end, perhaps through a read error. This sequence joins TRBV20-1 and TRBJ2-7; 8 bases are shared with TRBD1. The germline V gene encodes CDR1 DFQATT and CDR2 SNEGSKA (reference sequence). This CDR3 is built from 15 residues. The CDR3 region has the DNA TGCGGTGCTTGCTACCGGGACAGGAGCTCCTACGAGCAGTACTTC. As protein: CGACYRDRSSYEQYF.

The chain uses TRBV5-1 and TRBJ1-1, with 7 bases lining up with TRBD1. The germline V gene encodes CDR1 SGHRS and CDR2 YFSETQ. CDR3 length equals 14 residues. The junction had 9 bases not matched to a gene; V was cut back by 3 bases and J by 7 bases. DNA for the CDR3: TGCGCCAGCAGCTATAACCTAGCAGGGGGTGAAGCTTTCTTT. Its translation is CASSYNLAGGEAFF.